The entry below describes one T cell receptor (beta chain). Its antigen is unknown. The sample belongs to a study of shared clonotypes between healthy human individuals. Broader study findings: Naive subsets generally exceeded memory subsets in estimated richness.

Genomic DNA of every subset was divided equally among multiple immunoSEQ plates. TCRdb keeps only in-frame clones here, not all; method: immunoSEQ multiplex PCR. The data contain roughly 570,000 clones, roughly 98% of them singletons. Naive CD8 populations comprised CD45RO-negative cells positively selected for CCR7, excluding terminally differentiated effector memory CD45RA+ cells. Everyone who donated was a Caucasian adult who lived in Nashville, Tennessee. Material: naive CD8+ T cells sorted from blood. The clonotype comes from a man younger than 45 in good health.

Written as DNA, the CDR3 is TGTGCCAGCAGTTACAGGGCGGGTTACGAGCAGTACTTC. Translation: CASSYRAGYEQYF. J is TRBJ2-7 and V is TRBV27, with a weak D call TRBD1 (6 bases). CDR1 and CDR2 from the germline V gene are MNHEY and SMNVEV (reference sequence). Trimming took 4 bases from V and 4 from J, leaving 11 bases between them. CDR3 size: 13 residues.